Each of the 23 T cell receptor beta chains below was sequenced from the same sample in a study of T cells in Graves' hyperthyroidism and ophthalmopathy. The investigators amplified TCR beta CDR3 regions from RNA transcripts. With the HTBI primer set, the TCR CDR3 went through a first round of RT-PCR. TCRdb re-called the multiplex PCR reads with MiXCR, one entry per CDR3 protein. In the table there are around 690,000 distinct CDR3 sequences, around 15% of which are singletons. Specimen: blood. The receptor set was obtained from a man aged 50-59 years with Graves' hyperthyroidism.

For the CDR3, the DNA is TGTGCCAGCAGCGTAGCTGTAGGGGCGAACACCGGGGAGCTGTTTTTT. As protein: CASSVAVGANTGELFF. The chain has TRBV9 and TRBJ2-2, with D possibly matching TRBD1 (5 bases). V lost 0 bases to trimming and J lost 0 bases, with 9 bases between them. The germline gives CDR1 SGDLS, CDR2 YYNGEE. The CDR3 contains 16 residues.

The table lists this clonotype with many counts. CDR3 residues: CASSYPRGTGVSPLHF. DNA of the CDR3: TGTGCCAGCAGTTACCCACGCGGGACAGGGGTGTCACCCCTCCACTTT. This chain connects TRBV6-5 to TRBJ1-6; the match to TRBD1 covers 10 bases. The J segment lost 10 bases and the V segment lost 2 bases, leaving 8 bases of the junction unmatched. This CDR3 has 16 amino acids. Germline-derived CDR1 and CDR2 are MNHEY and SVGAGI.

The chain recombines TRBV6-1 with TRBJ1-1, with a weak D call TRBD1 (6 bases). The CDR3 runs to 13 residues. The V and J ends lost 4 bases and 6 bases respectively, with 12 bases between them. In germline, CDR1 is MNHNS, CDR2 SASEGT. This CDR3 reads CASSGTGWAEAFF. Written as DNA, the CDR3 is TGTGCCAGCAGTGGAACAGGGTGGGCTGAAGCTTTCTTT.

This clonotype has at least ten counts. The V and J genes are TRBV28 and TRBJ1-1; a weak D match, TRBD1 (6 bases). V lost 2 bases, J lost 0 bases, and 13 bases lay in between. Germline V gives CDR1 MDHEN, CDR2 SYDVKM. This CDR3 comprises 16 residues. The CDR3 protein is CASSLDYGQLNTEAFF. The CDR3 nucleotides read TGTGCCAGCAGTTTAGACTACGGACAGTTGAACACTGAAGCTTTCTTT.

This clonotype was seen a handful of times. The chain is built from TRBV6-6 and TRBJ2-7; tentatively, D is TRBD1 (6 bases). V gave up 3 bases and J gave up 4 bases, with 10 bases separating them. The CDR3 runs 13 residues. Per germline, CDR1 MNHNY and CDR2 SVGAGI (reference sequence). CDR3 sequence (DNA): TGTGCCAGCAGTTATAAAACAGGGTACGAGCAGTACTTC. Its protein product is CASSYKTGYEQYF.

The sample holds a few counts of this clonotype. This chain connects TRBV5-1 to TRBJ2-3, with D possibly matching TRBD2 (7 bases). With 3 bases removed from V and 5 bases from J, the gap between germline ends came to 13 bases. Germline V gene data show CDR1 as SGHRS and CDR2 as YFSETQ. The CDR3 loop spans 14 amino acids. CDR3 loop: CASSYWEGGDTQYF. In DNA form, the CDR3 reads TGCGCCAGCAGCTATTGGGAGGGGGGAGATACGCAGTATTTT.

In this sample, this clonotype turned up a few times. The rearrangement links TRBV6-5 to TRBJ1-4, with D unresolved. This CDR3 is 15 amino acids long. The V and J ends lost 0 bases and 4 bases respectively, with 9 bases between them. CDR1 and CDR2 (germline): MNHEY, SVGAGI. CDR3 in amino acids: CASSYSFQINEKLFF. In DNA, the CDR3 is TGTGCCAGCAGTTACTCTTTCCAGATTAATGAAAAACTGTTTTTT.

This clonotype was seen a handful of times. The rearrangement joins TRBV28 to TRBJ1-2; D remains unclear. The length of the CDR3 is 11 residues. The V gene lost 5 bases and the J gene lost 8 bases, with 9 bases spanning the gap. CDR1 is MDHEN, CDR2 SYDVKM, per germline. CDR3 in DNA: TGTGCCAGCAGTCAACCAAGAGGCTACACCTTC. Protein product: CASSQPRGYTF.

This clonotype showed up just a few times. The chain carries TRBV4-1 and TRBJ2-7, with 12 bases aligning to TRBD2. V dropped 1 base and J dropped 5; count of bases not matched to a gene: 6. The CDR3 runs 16 residues. Germline V lookup: CDR1 MGHRA, CDR2 YSYEKL. CDR3 region: CASSQVHRLAGDEQYF. In nucleotides, the CDR3 is TGCGCCAGCAGCCAAGTTCACAGACTAGCGGGAGACGAGCAGTACTTC.

This clonotype has ten or more counts. The rearrangement joins TRBV28 to TRBJ1-1; 8 positions match TRBD1. The CDR3 contains 15 residues. Germline V gene data show CDR1 as MDHEN and CDR2 as SYDVKM. V lost 5 bases and J lost 4; bases outside the gene matches: 9. The chain's CDR3 is CASSVSRGRSTEAFF. CDR3 DNA sequence: TGTGCCAGCAGTGTAAGCAGGGGGCGTTCCACTGAAGCTTTCTTT.

There are many counts of this clonotype. The chain carries TRBV19 and TRBJ1-1; weak D call: TRBD1 (6 bases). This CDR3 comprises 14 residues. Germline loops: CDR1 LNHDA, CDR2 SQIVND (reference sequence). V lost 5 bases and J 6 bases, leaving 16 bases between the germline ends. The CDR3 here is CASSWDGGGPEAFF. CDR3 nucleotides: TGTGCCAGTAGTTGGGACGGGGGGGGGCCTGAAGCTTTCTTT.

This clonotype was counted only a few times. A much larger clone differs from this one at a single base, so this may be a read error. The rearrangement uses TRBV27 and TRBJ2-7; 8 positions match TRBD2. J gave up 3 bases and V 2 bases, and 6 bases lay outside the gene matches. The CDR3 covers 15 residues. The germline V gene encodes CDR1 MNHEY and CDR2 SMNVEV (reference sequence). In DNA form, the CDR3 reads TGTGCCAGCAGTTTAGCTAGCGGGCCCTTCTACGAGCAGTACTTC. It encodes CASSLASGPFYEQYF.

This clonotype was seen a few times. The CDR3 loop reads CASSSDGGMVNTDTQYF. The CDR3 DNA is TGTGCCAGCAGTTCAGATGGGGGGATGGTTAATACCGATACGCAGTATTTT. The chain has TRBV28 and TRBJ2-3; D is perhaps TRBD2 (6 bases). The CDR3 covers 17 residues. Trimming shortened V by 4 bases and J by 6 bases, and 23 bases separated the two germline ends. The germline gives CDR1 MDHEN, CDR2 SYDVKM.

The V gene is TRBV27, the J gene TRBJ1-5; TRBD1 matches 8 bases. This CDR3 is built from 18 residues. Looked up from germline, CDR1 is MNHEY and CDR2 is SMNVEV (reference sequence). V trimming: 1 base; J trimming: 0 bases; junction bases outside the gene matches: 8. CDR3 residues: CASSLFGTGSYSNQPQHF. In DNA form, the CDR3 reads TGTGCCAGCAGTTTATTCGGGACAGGCTCCTATAGCAATCAGCCCCAGCATTTT.

This clonotype was counted a few times. The chain recombines TRBV19 with TRBJ1-1; 9 bases line up with TRBD1. Germline CDR1 LNHDA, CDR2 SQIVND (reference sequence). J lost 0 bases, V lost 1 base, and 0 bases had no gene match. This CDR3 contains 15 residues. The CDR3 protein is CASSIGQGVNTEAFF. CDR3 bases: TGTGCCAGTAGTATAGGACAGGGGGTGAACACTGAAGCTTTCTTT.

V usage is TRBV11-2 and J usage is TRBJ2-1; 7 bases align to TRBD2. With 1 base clipped from V and 9 bases from J, the junction kept 12 bases outside the gene matches. The CDR3 consists of 16 residues. Germline V gene data show CDR1 as SGHAT and CDR2 as FQNNGV. The CDR3 DNA is TGTGCCAGCAGCTTAGTTGGCGGGAGTGTTATGCGTGAGCAGTTCTTC. Protein: CASSLVGGSVMREQFF.

This clonotype was picked up a small number of times. The genes are TRBV6-5 and TRBJ1-5; no clear D gene. V shed 1 base and J shed 5 bases, with 12 bases lying between them. CDR1 and CDR2 (germline): MNHEY, SVGAGI. The CDR3 spans 15 residues. The CDR3 loop is CASSYFKDGYQPQHF. CDR3 DNA: TGTGCCAGCAGTTACTTCAAGGACGGTTATCAGCCCCAGCATTTT.

V is TRBV4-1 and J is TRBJ2-4, with 12 bases identical to TRBD2. The V and J ends lost 5 bases and 8 bases, in that order; junction bases with no gene match: 10. This CDR3 is 16 amino acids long. Germline V CDR1 and CDR2: MGHRA, YSYEKL. The CDR3 DNA sequence: TGCGCCAGCAGCACAACGACTAGCGGGAGTAGAGACATTCAGTACTTC. As protein: CASSTTTSGSRDIQYF.

At least ten counts were recorded for this clonotype. One junction end does not reproduce the germline sequence, and a read error may be involved. This rearrangement joins TRBV27 to TRBJ2-7; perhaps TRBD2 as D (7 bases). CDR1 is MNHEY and CDR2 is SMNVEV in the germline V gene (reference sequence). CDR3 length equals 15 residues. CDR3 sequence: CASSLLGGTIYERYF. The DNA of the CDR3 is TGTGCCAGCAGTTTATTAGGGGGGACTATCTACGAGCGGTACTTC.

The chain recombines TRBV11-2 with TRBJ2-2; 11 bases line up with TRBD1. Germline V CDR1 and CDR2: SGHAT, FQNNGV. CDR3 length: 14 amino acids. With 5 bases clipped from V and 9 bases from J, the junction kept 5 bases outside the gene matches. Here the CDR3 DNA reads TGTGCCAGCAGCGGCGGACAGGGGGCCAGGGAGCTGTTTTTT. Translated: CASSGGQGARELFF. Variable domain in full (rest from reference TRBV11-2 and TRBJ2-2): EAGVAQSPRYKIIEKRQSVAFWCNPISGHATLYWYQQILGQGPKLLIQFQNNGVVDDSQLPKDRFSAERLKGVDSTLKIQPAKLEDSAVYLCASSGGQGARELFFGEGSRLTVL.

This clonotype was found a few times. The V and J genes are TRBV7-6 and TRBJ2-6; D uncertain. The CDR3 runs to 15 residues. Per the germline V gene, CDR1 is SGHVS and CDR2 is FNYEAQ. With 1 base removed from V and 0 bases from J, the gap between germline ends came to 4 bases. CDR3 in DNA: TGTGCCAGCAGCTTAGACTTCTCTGGGGCCAACGTCCTGACTTTC. Translating it yields CASSLDFSGANVLTF.

This chain uses TRBV5-1 with TRBJ2-7; 11 bases line up with TRBD2. V dropped 1 base and J dropped 7; count of bases not matched to a gene: 10. The CDR3 runs to 16 residues. CDR1 is SGHRS and CDR2 is YFSETQ in the germline V gene. The CDR3 loop is CASSLTSGSISWEQYF. CDR3 coding DNA: TGCGCCAGCAGCTTGACTAGCGGGAGTATATCCTGGGAGCAGTACTTC.

This clonotype was observed many times. The chain joins TRBV29-1 to TRBJ2-3; the match to TRBD2 covers 11 bases. The CDR3 length is 14 residues. CDR1 is SQVTM and CDR2 is ANQGSEA in the germline V gene. Germline trimming cut 6 bases from V and 4 bases from J; bases unmatched to any gene: 6. CDR3 nucleotides: TGCAGCGTCGGACTAGCGGGTTCTGCAGATACGCAGTATTTT. Its translation is CSVGLAGSADTQYF.